Presented here are 21 T cell receptor beta chains from one specimen sequenced in a study of T cell repertoires in cytomegalovirus infection. MiXCR, applied by TCRdb to the reads, yields one record per CDR3 protein. The data show around 170,000 distinct CDR3 sequences, with approximately 15% seen just once and 20% to 30% held by the top ten. The material sequenced was PBMCs. These receptors were taken from a human donor in good health (CMV status not recorded). Some clones in this sample may be carry-over from other donors' samples.

The table lists this clonotype with a few counts. The rearrangement uses TRBV5-4 and TRBJ1-1; no clear D. The length of the CDR3 is 16 residues. CDR1 is SGHNT, CDR2 YYREEE, per germline (reference sequence). Trimming stripped 4 bases from V and 1 base from J, with 17 bases between. The CDR3 reads CASSLPGLRTNTEAFF. CDR3 nucleotides: TGTGCCAGCAGCCTGCCGGGTCTCAGGACGAACACTGAAGCTTTCTTT.

This clonotype was observed a handful of times. This chain uses TRBV4-3 with TRBJ2-2; 8 bases are a match to TRBD1. After removal of 0 bases from V and 7 bases from J, the junction contained 7 bases not matched to a gene. The CDR3 sequence is 16 residues long. CDR1 and CDR2 (germline): LGHNA, YSLEER. This chain's CDR3 is CASSQEGQGAGGELFF. CDR3 bases: TGCGCCAGCAGCCAAGAAGGCCAGGGGGCTGGCGGGGAGCTGTTTTTT.

The sample holds a few counts of this clonotype. This sequence joins TRBV29-1 and TRBJ1-2; D gene ambiguous. The CDR3 sequence is 12 residues long. Germline values: CDR1 SQVTM, CDR2 ANQGSEA. Trimming shortened V by 3 bases and J by 8 bases, and 13 bases separated the two germline ends. The CDR3 sequence is CSVELGNWGYTF. DNA of the CDR3: TGCAGCGTTGAGTTAGGGAATTGGGGCTACACCTTC.

This clonotype was detected a few times. The chain recombines TRBV29-1 with TRBJ1-4; D possibly corresponds to TRBD1 (6 bases). The V end lost 7 bases, the J end lost 10 bases, and 22 bases lay between the germline ends. This CDR3 region has 14 residues. Germline assignment: CDR1 SQVTM and CDR2 ANQGSEA. The CDR3 loop reads CSAYTGWSNGKLFF. The CDR3 coding sequence is TGCAGCGCCTATACAGGGTGGAGTAACGGAAAACTGTTTTTT.

This clonotype was seen more than once but under ten times. The rearrangement joins TRBV6-5 to TRBJ1-5; 7 bases line up with TRBD1. This CDR3 region has 19 residues. CDR1 and CDR2 (germline): MNHEY, SVGAGI. The V gene end was trimmed by 2 bases and the J gene end by 3 bases; junction bases not matched to a gene: 16. CDR3 loop: CASSYRPPISTGNNQPQHF. The CDR3 DNA reads TGTGCCAGCAGTTACCGTCCGCCGATTTCGACAGGGAACAATCAGCCCCAGCATTTT.

This clonotype was counted between two and nine times. The chain combines TRBV6-5 with TRBJ2-7; TRBD1 agrees at 7 bases. V gave up 0 bases and J gave up 2 bases; unmatched junction bases: 4. Germline CDR1 reads MNHEY; CDR2 reads SVGAGI. CDR3 size: 15 residues. CDR3 protein: CASSYSAQGTYEQYF. DNA of the CDR3: TGTGCCAGCAGTTACTCGGCACAGGGGACCTACGAGCAGTACTTC.

This chain uses TRBV29-1 with TRBJ2-1, with 14 bases identical to TRBD2. The CDR3 is made up of 17 amino acids. The germline gives CDR1 SQVTM, CDR2 ANQGSEA. V trimming: 5 bases; J trimming: 5 bases; junction bases outside the gene matches: 11. CDR3 amino acids: CSVMGLAGDNANNEQFF. CDR3 nucleotides: TGCAGCGTTATGGGACTAGCGGGGGACAATGCAAACAATGAGCAGTTCTTC.

This clonotype was detected a few times. The chain is built from TRBV11-2 and TRBJ1-1; D is possibly TRBD1 (6 bases). The V and J ends lost 1 base and 1 base respectively, with 10 bases between them. The germline gives CDR1 SGHAT, CDR2 FQNNGV. The CDR3 length is 15 residues. This CDR3 is CASSLGDRSNTEAFF. The CDR3 DNA sequence: TGTGCCAGCAGCTTAGGTGACAGGTCGAACACTGAAGCTTTCTTT.

In its sample, this clonotype was seen a few times. V usage is TRBV4-3 and J usage is TRBJ2-3; TRBD1 might be the D (5 bases). V lost 1 base to trimming and J lost 1 base, with 15 bases between them. This CDR3 contains 17 residues. The germline V gene encodes CDR1 LGHNA and CDR2 YSLEER. The CDR3 nucleotides read TGCGCCAGCAGCCAAGTCGCCCCAGGGCCCCGCACAGATACGCAGTATTTT. Protein sequence: CASSQVAPGPRTDTQYF.

V usage is TRBV12-3 or TRBV12-4 and J usage is TRBJ1-3, with 10 positions matching TRBD1. V lost 2 bases and J lost 2; bases outside the gene matches: 9. There are 18 residues in the CDR3. CDR3 loop: CASSLRDRGFPTGNTIYF. For the CDR3, the DNA is TGTGCCAGCAGTTTAAGGGACAGGGGCTTCCCCACTGGAAACACCATATATTTT.

V usage is TRBV14 and J usage is TRBJ1-1; D is unclear. The CDR3 runs to 16 residues. The V end lost 0 bases, the J end lost 3 bases, and 14 bases lay between the germline ends. Germline CDR1 reads SGHDN; CDR2 reads FVKESK. The CDR3 DNA reads as TGTGCCAGCAGCCAAGATCAGAAAGGGTCTGACACTGAAGCTTTCTTT. This gives the protein CASSQDQKGSDTEAFF.

The table lists this clonotype with many counts. This chain uses TRBV7-8 with TRBJ2-1, with 11 bases fitting TRBD2. The CDR3 is made up of 15 amino acids. The V gene's germline CDR1 is SGHVS and CDR2 FQNEAQ. Trimming removed 5 bases from V and 10 bases from J; junction bases left unmatched: 10. CDR3 DNA: TGTGCCAGCAGCGTCAAGGGACTAGCGGCGGTGGAGCAGTTCTTC. Residues: CASSVKGLAAVEQFF. Looking up the rest from reference TRBV7-8 and TRBJ2-1 gives the full variable domain: GAGVSQSPRYKVAKRGQDVALRCDPISGHVSLFWYQQALGQGPEFLTYFQNEAQLDKSGLPSDRFFAERPEGSVSTLKIQRTQQEDSAVYLCASSVKGLAAVEQFFGPGTRLTVL.

The rearrangement uses TRBV7-3 and TRBJ2-3; weak D call: TRBD2 (5 bases). In germline, CDR1 is SGHTA, CDR2 FQGTGA. This CDR3 contains 13 residues. V gave up 5 bases and J gave up 5 bases, with 11 bases separating them. CDR3 sequence reads: CASSPHRGDTQYF. The CDR3 region has the DNA TGTGCCAGCAGCCCACACCGGGGAGATACGCAGTATTTT.

This clonotype was observed at least ten times. V usage is TRBV7-8 and J usage is TRBJ1-6; D unclear. The germline gives CDR1 SGHVS, CDR2 FQNEAQ. V was trimmed by 5 bases and J by 7 bases, leaving 9 bases between them. CDR3 length equals 13 residues. The DNA of the CDR3 is TGTGCCAGCAGCCCCTTAAGGAATTCACCCCTCCACTTT. Amino acids: CASSPLRNSPLHF.

This clonotype has a count of ten or more. This rearrangement joins TRBV7-2 to TRBJ2-5, with D unclear. CDR1 and CDR2 (germline): SGHTA, FQGNSA. The CDR3 is 11 residues long. Trimming removed 5 bases at V and 3 bases at J, with 4 bases between. The CDR3 DNA sequence: TGTGCCAGCAGCCAAAAAGAGACCCAGTACTTC. Amino acids: CASSQKETQYF.

A few counts support this clonotype. The chain employs TRBV14 and TRBJ1-1; 10 bases map to TRBD1. V was pared by 3 bases and J by 3 bases, with 4 bases of the junction left unmatched. The CDR3 has 15 amino acids. From germline, CDR1 is SGHDN and CDR2 FVKESK. This CDR3 is CASSQGTGADTEAFF. The CDR3 nucleotides are TGTGCCAGCAGCCAGGGGACAGGGGCGGACACTGAAGCTTTCTTT.

The rearrangement links TRBV5-4 to TRBJ1-1; the D gene is possibly TRBD1 (5 bases). The CDR3 is 15 amino acids. V dropped 1 base and J dropped 3 bases, with 13 bases sitting between them. CDR1 and CDR2 (germline): SGHNT, YYREEE (reference sequence). DNA for the CDR3: TGTGCCAGCAGCTTGTCTTCCAGGGCTGACACTGAAGCTTTCTTT. This gives the protein CASSLSSRADTEAFF. The full variable domain, rest sourced from reference TRBV5-4 and TRBJ1-1, is ETGVTQSPTHLIKTRGQQVTLRCSSQSGHNTVSWYQQALGQGPQFIFQYYREEENGRGNFPPRFSGLQFPNYSSELNVNALELDDSALYLCASSLSSRADTEAFFGQGTRLTVV.

This clonotype was observed a few times. V is TRBV14 and J is TRBJ2-7; a weak D match, TRBD2 (6 bases). Trimming pared 1 base from V and 3 bases from J, leaving 19 bases between. The CDR3 has 17 residues. Germline-derived CDR1 and CDR2 are SGHDN and FVKESK. The CDR3, as DNA: TGTGCCAGCAGCCAAGGGGGGGTCTTCGTGCCCCTCTACGAGCAGTACTTC. Protein sequence: CASSQGGVFVPLYEQYF.

This clonotype was detected only a few times. V is TRBV29-1 and J is TRBJ2-3; D might be TRBD1 (6 bases). The CDR3 contains 14 residues. The germline V and J ends were trimmed by 1 base and 1 base, with 9 bases remaining between them. Germline-derived CDR1 and CDR2 are SQVTM and ANQGSEA. CDR3 amino acids: CSVEGDKRTDTQYF. CDR3 coding DNA: TGCAGCGTTGAAGGGGACAAACGCACAGATACGCAGTATTTT.

This clonotype was seen a few times. The chain recombines TRBV20-1 with TRBJ1-6, with a weak D call TRBD1 (5 bases). The germline CDR1 and CDR2 sequences are DFQATT and SNEGSKA (reference sequence). Deletions cut 1 base from V and 7 bases from J, with 11 bases between. This CDR3 has 14 residues. CDR3 in amino acids: CSARAQVGNSPLHF. CDR3 nucleotides: TGCAGTGCTAGAGCACAGGTCGGGAATTCACCCCTCCACTTT.

This clonotype has a count of ten or more. V usage is TRBV7-2 and J usage is TRBJ2-7; D uncertain. Germline V gene data show CDR1 as SGHTA and CDR2 as FQGNSA. The CDR3 is 15 amino acids. V was pared by 0 bases and J by 0 bases, with 9 bases between. The CDR3 is CASSLAKGLSYEQYF. The CDR3 region has the DNA TGTGCCAGCAGCTTAGCGAAGGGCCTCTCCTACGAGCAGTACTTC.